These 32 T cell receptor beta chains were sequenced from one sample in a study of control samples from healthy donors and cancer patients. TCRdb's table, derived via immunoSEQ multiplex PCR, lists solely in-frame clones and lacks some. The repertoire includes around 130,000 clones, about 92% of them detected once, and under 2% sits in the top ten. The sample comprised PBMCs. The receptors come from a man in his forties or fifties with head and neck cancer.

The chain is built from TRBV28 and TRBJ1-2; D call uncertain. The CDR3 has 14 amino acids. Germline CDR1 reads MDHEN; CDR2 reads SYDVKM. Trimming left V 1 base short and J 3 bases short, with 9 bases between. The CDR3 sequence: CASSLSQAHYGYTF. DNA for the CDR3: TGTGCCAGCAGTTTATCCCAGGCCCACTATGGCTACACCTTC.

J is TRBJ2-1 and V is TRBV19; 9 bases map to TRBD2. Germline V gene data show CDR1 as LNHDA and CDR2 as SQIVND (reference sequence). V was pared by 3 bases and J by 7 bases, with 7 bases of the junction left unmatched. CDR3 length equals 15 residues. As DNA, the CDR3 is TGTGCCAGTAGTATTGCGGGGGGGCAATCAAATGAGCAGTTCTTC. It codes for CASSIAGGQSNEQFF.

J is TRBJ2-7 and V is TRBV7-3, with 8 bases fitting TRBD2. CDR1 is SGHTA, CDR2 FQGTGA, per germline. The CDR3 has 12 residues. V lost 5 bases and J lost 6; bases outside the gene matches: 3. The CDR3 nucleotides read TGTGCCAGCAGCCCCACTAGCGGCGAGCAGTACTTC. This encodes CASSPTSGEQYF.

The chain recombines TRBV5-4 with TRBJ2-1; D might be TRBD1 or TRBD2, each matching 5 bases. Germline CDR1 and CDR2: SGHNT and YYREEE (reference sequence). CDR3 length equals 14 residues. Trimming removed 1 base from V and 2 bases from J, with 7 bases in between. CDR3 DNA: TGTGCCAGCAGCTTGACGGGGCCCTACAATGAGCAGTTCTTC. Encoded protein: CASSLTGPYNEQFF. Full variable domain (remainder filled in from reference TRBV5-4 and TRBJ2-1): ETGVTQSPTHLIKTRGQQVTLRCSSQSGHNTVSWYQQALGQGPQFIFQYYREEENGRGNFPPRFSGLQFPNYSSELNVNALELDDSALYLCASSLTGPYNEQFFGPGTRLTVL.

This CDR3 is CASSYMVGGTEAFF. Written as DNA, the CDR3 is TGTGCCAGCAGCTACATGGTAGGTGGCACTGAAGCTTTCTTT. The V gene is TRBV7-2, the J gene TRBJ1-1; D is unclear. The CDR3 has 14 amino acids. V was trimmed by 4 bases and J by 4 bases, leaving 13 bases between them. Germline CDR1 SGHTA, CDR2 FQGNSA.

The chain employs TRBV6-5 and TRBJ1-4; no clear D gene. CDR1 MNHEY and CDR2 SVGAGI come from the germline V gene. Trimming removed 2 bases at V and 0 bases at J, with 7 bases between. The CDR3 is 15 amino acids. In DNA, the CDR3 is TGTGCCAGCAGTTACCACCAAACAACTAATGAAAAACTGTTTTTT. Its translation is CASSYHQTTNEKLFF.

The chain carries TRBV4-3 and TRBJ1-1; D might be TRBD1 (6 bases). Trimming shortened V by 0 bases and J by 6 bases, and 11 bases separated the two germline ends. CDR3 length: 14 amino acids. Germline V gene lookup returns CDR1 LGHNA and CDR2 YSLEER. The CDR3 is CASSQENRVAEAFF. The CDR3 DNA sequence: TGCGCCAGCAGCCAAGAGAACAGGGTCGCTGAAGCTTTCTTT.

This clone was seen only a few times. The CDR3 region is CASGLVPLNQPQHF. The CDR3, as DNA: TGTGCTAGTGGTTTGGTGCCACTCAATCAGCCCCAGCATTTT. The chain is built from TRBV12-5 and TRBJ1-5; D remains ambiguous. CDR1 is LGHNT and CDR2 is FRNRAP in the germline V gene. Trimming stripped 0 bases from V and 3 bases from J, with 6 bases between. The CDR3 extends over 14 amino acids.

This chain connects TRBV4-3 to TRBJ2-3, with D tentatively TRBD2 (7 bases). Trimming left V 0 bases short and J 2 bases short, with 21 bases between. CDR1 is LGHNA, CDR2 YSLEER, per germline. CDR3 length: 19 residues. The CDR3 DNA follows: TGCGCCAGCAGCCAAGAGATGGGATTGGCGGGGGCCTACACAGATACGCAGTATTTT. Translated: CASSQEMGLAGAYTDTQYF.

This CDR3 is CASTGTGKYGYTF. The DNA for the CDR3 is TGTGCCAGCACCGGGACAGGGAAATATGGCTACACCTTC. The V and J genes are TRBV6-5 and TRBJ1-2; 9 bases fit TRBD1. V was clipped by 7 bases and J by 5 bases; unmatched bases: 5. The V gene's germline CDR1 is MNHEY and CDR2 SVGAGI. The CDR3 contains 13 residues.

This clone was observed a single time. The chain uses TRBV7-2 and TRBJ2-7, with D unresolved. V was cut by 4 bases and J by 3 bases, with 13 bases left in between. The CDR3 loop spans 14 amino acids. CDR1 and CDR2 from the germline V gene are SGHTA and FQGNSA. The CDR3 sequence: CASSSQTFIYEQYF. The CDR3 DNA reads TGTGCCAGCAGCTCCCAGACTTTCATCTACGAGCAGTACTTC.

The chain combines TRBV6-5 with TRBJ2-3; D is ambiguous. Trimming pared 3 bases from V and 1 base from J, leaving 5 bases between. This CDR3 spans 13 amino acids. The germline gives CDR1 MNHEY, CDR2 SVGAGI. This CDR3 reads CASSYLGTDTQYF. The CDR3 region has the DNA TGTGCCAGCAGTTATCTAGGCACAGATACGCAGTATTTT.

V usage is TRBV6-4 and J usage is TRBJ2-2; D remains ambiguous. Trimming left V 1 base short and J 3 bases short, with 0 bases between. The CDR3 is 12 amino acids. The germline V gene has CDR1 MRHNA and CDR2 SNTAGT. The CDR3 sequence is CASSDYTGELFF. In DNA, the CDR3 is TGTGCCAGCAGTGACTACACCGGGGAGCTGTTTTTT.

The V and J genes are TRBV18 and TRBJ1-1; maybe TRBD1 (6 bases). The germline V gene has CDR1 KGHSH and CDR2 LQKENI. The CDR3 sequence is 15 residues long. V lost 0 bases and J 3 bases, leaving 11 bases between the germline ends. CDR3 in amino acids: CASSPPGTKDTEAFF. The DNA of the CDR3 is TGTGCCAGCTCACCACCCGGGACAAAGGACACTGAAGCTTTCTTT.

This clone has just one count. This chain links TRBV7-2 with TRBJ1-4; 9 nucleotides match TRBD1. The CDR3 is 15 residues long. Germline lookup yields CDR1 SGHTA and CDR2 FQGNSA. The trim removed 0 bases at V and 10 bases at J, leaving 6 bases unmatched. The CDR3 nucleotides are TGTGCCAGCAGCTTAGCGCCAGGACAGGGGATAAAACTGTTTTTT. Protein: CASSLAPGQGIKLFF.

The rearrangement joins TRBV19 to TRBJ1-3, with D unresolved. This CDR3 is 15 amino acids long. V was pared by 5 bases and J by 0 bases, with 11 bases between. Germline V gene sequence: CDR1 LNHDA, CDR2 SQIVND (reference sequence). The CDR3 DNA is TGTGCCAGTAGTCTGCGTCCGCGCTCTGGAAACACCATATATTTT. Residues: CASSLRPRSGNTIYF.

In this sample, this clone turned up a few times. The chain links TRBV3-1 (or the pseudogene TRBV3-2) to TRBJ2-5; unclear D gene. CDR1 LGHDT and CDR2 YNNKEL come from the germline V gene (reference sequence). CDR3 size: 15 residues. V shed 1 base and J shed 7 bases, with 16 bases lying between them. CDR3 residues: CASSQARVSGVTQYF. For the CDR3, the DNA is TGTGCCAGCAGCCAAGCAAGGGTATCTGGGGTGACCCAGTACTTC.

The gene calls are TRBV28 and TRBJ1-4; 7 bases align to TRBD1. This CDR3 is built from 15 residues. CDR1 and CDR2 from the germline V gene are MDHEN and SYDVKM. Trimming cost V 7 bases and J 7 bases; bases outside gene matches: 12. Here the CDR3 DNA reads TGTGCCAGCAACCCCGGGGGGGCAGGGGGTGAAAAACTGTTTTTT. Amino acids: CASNPGGAGGEKLFF.

The gene calls are TRBV7-8 and TRBJ1-2; D not resolved. V was clipped by 3 bases and J by 4 bases, with 6 bases between them. This CDR3 comprises 12 residues. The V gene's germline CDR1 is SGHVS and CDR2 FQNEAQ. The CDR3 DNA reads TGTGCCAGCAGCTTCGGGTTCTATGGCTACACCTTC. Its protein product is CASSFGFYGYTF.

V usage is TRBV19 and J usage is TRBJ1-2; D possibly corresponds to TRBD1 (5 bases). Trimming stripped 4 bases from V and 3 bases from J, with 9 bases between. Germline loops: CDR1 LNHDA, CDR2 SQIVND (reference sequence). The CDR3 consists of 13 residues. The CDR3: CASSRQRDYGYTF. The DNA for the CDR3 is TGTGCCAGTAGTAGACAGCGCGACTATGGCTACACCTTC.

This chain connects TRBV4-2 to TRBJ1-2; 8 positions agree with TRBD1. This CDR3 spans 16 amino acids. Germline V gives CDR1 LGHNA, CDR2 YNFKEQ. V gave up 4 bases and J gave up 4 bases; unmatched junction bases: 11. DNA for the CDR3: TGTGCCAGCAGCCCCGGACAGGGATTGGGAGGCTATGGCTACACCTTC. This translates into CASSPGQGLGGYGYTF.

Concerning this clone itself: This sample includes further DNA sequences coding for the same CDR3. The chain combines TRBV5-4 with TRBJ2-1, with D possibly being TRBD1 (5 bases). V lost 1 base and J lost 2, with 7 bases in between. The germline V gene encodes CDR1 SGHNT and CDR2 YYREEE (reference sequence). The CDR3 spans 14 residues. CDR3 protein: CASSLQGPYNEQFF. In DNA, the CDR3 is TGTGCCAGCAGCTTGCAGGGCCCCTACAATGAGCAGTTCTTC.

V usage is TRBV7-9 and J usage is TRBJ1-4, with TRBD1 as a possible D gene (6 bases). The CDR3 is made up of 17 amino acids. Germline V lookup: CDR1 SEHNR, CDR2 FQNEAQ (reference sequence). V was shortened by 4 bases and J by 3 bases, with 18 bases between the two germline ends. CDR3 in amino acids: CASSSGLGGAANEKLFF. CDR3 DNA sequence: TGTGCCAGCAGCTCAGGATTAGGGGGGGCAGCTAATGAAAAACTGTTTTTT. Complete variable domain (other parts from reference TRBV7-9 and TRBJ1-4): DTGVSQNPRHKITKRGQNVTFRCDPISEHNRLYWYRQTLGQGPEFLTYFQNEAQLEKSRLLSDRFSAERPKGSFSTLEIQRTEQGDSAMYLCASSSGLGGAANEKLFFGSGTQLSVL.

The J gene is TRBJ2-7, the V gene TRBV25-1, with 9 positions matching TRBD1. This CDR3 is 12 amino acids long. Germline V gene data show CDR1 as MGHDK and CDR2 as SYGVNS. Trimming took 6 bases from V and 6 from J; bases not matched to a gene: 3. CDR3 region: CASSATGGEQYF. As DNA, the CDR3 is TGTGCCAGCAGCGCGACAGGGGGCGAGCAGTACTTC.

This chain connects TRBV5-6 to TRBJ1-2; D is unresolved. Germline lookup yields CDR1 SGHDT and CDR2 YYEEEE. The V end lost 0 bases, the J end lost 8 bases, and 8 bases lay between the germline ends. The CDR3 is 12 residues long. The CDR3 reads CASSLGQVGYTF. The CDR3 DNA is TGTGCCAGCAGCTTGGGGCAGGTCGGCTACACCTTC.

This clone was counted once. The chain couples TRBV5-1 to TRBJ2-6, with D hard to call. Trimming removed 4 bases at V and 4 bases at J, with 12 bases between. The CDR3 sequence is 15 residues long. Germline loops: CDR1 SGHRS, CDR2 YFSETQ. The DNA of the CDR3 is TGCGCCAGCAGCCCGGGCTCCATGGGGGCCAACGTCCTGACTTTC. The encoded protein is CASSPGSMGANVLTF.

This sequence joins TRBV13 and TRBJ2-7; possibly TRBD1 for D (5 bases). CDR3 length: 14 residues. Germline lookup yields CDR1 PRHDT and CDR2 FYEKMQ (reference sequence). Trimming took off 5 bases at V and 1 base at J, with 12 bases between the two ends. The CDR3 is CASSTRTTSYEQYF. CDR3 in DNA: TGTGCCAGCAGCACAAGGACAACGTCCTACGAGCAGTACTTC. The variable domain in full, completed from reference TRBV13 and TRBJ2-7, reads AAGVIQSPRHLIKEKRETATLKCYPIPRHDTVYWYQQGPGQDPQFLISFYEKMQSDKGSIPDRFSAQQFSDYHSELNMSSLELGDSALYFCASSTRTTSYEQYFGPGTRLTVT.

The V call is TRBV27, the J call TRBJ2-2, with D perhaps matching TRBD2 (6 bases). Germline V gene lookup returns CDR1 MNHEY and CDR2 SMNVEV (reference sequence). The CDR3 is 16 residues long. V was trimmed by 2 bases and J by 10 bases, leaving 20 bases between them. Here the CDR3 reads CASSLRAGYTPEELFF. The CDR3 bases are TGTGCCAGCAGTTTAAGGGCGGGGTACACACCGGAGGAGCTGTTTTTT.

The chain combines TRBV9 with TRBJ1-6; no reliable D call. The CDR3 spans 15 residues. V shed 0 bases and J shed 10 bases, with 14 bases lying between them. The germline gives CDR1 SGDLS, CDR2 YYNGEE. The CDR3 DNA follows: TGTGCCAGCAGCGTAGGAGGACCGGGTGGCTCACCCCTCCACTTT. Translated: CASSVGGPGGSPLHF.

V and J are TRBV6-1 and TRBJ2-7; D could derive from TRBD1 or TRBD2 (7 bases each). V lost 0 bases and J 3 bases, leaving 15 bases between the germline ends. The germline V gene encodes CDR1 MNHNS and CDR2 SASEGT. The CDR3 consists of 16 residues. The CDR3: CASSEAAGQLVYEQYF. DNA of the CDR3: TGTGCCAGCAGTGAAGCAGCGGGACAGCTTGTCTACGAGCAGTACTTC.

This clone was seen only once. This chain connects TRBV4-3 to TRBJ1-2; unclear D gene. Germline V lookup: CDR1 LGHNA, CDR2 YSLEER. Trimming cost V 1 base and J 8 bases, with 8 bases left between them. This CDR3 comprises 12 residues. In DNA form, the CDR3 reads TGCGCCAGCAGCCAAGCGATTCGAGGCTACACCTTC. Translation gives CASSQAIRGYTF.

Note on this clone: This sample also contains other DNA sequences that code for the same CDR3. This chain joins TRBV4-1 and TRBJ2-3; D remains ambiguous. The germline V gene encodes CDR1 MGHRA and CDR2 YSYEKL. Trimming shortened V by 4 bases and J by 0 bases, and 5 bases separated the two germline ends. The CDR3 runs to 13 residues. The CDR3 is CASSPPSTDTQYF. In nucleotides, the CDR3 is TGCGCCAGCAGCCCTCCTAGCACAGATACGCAGTATTTT.